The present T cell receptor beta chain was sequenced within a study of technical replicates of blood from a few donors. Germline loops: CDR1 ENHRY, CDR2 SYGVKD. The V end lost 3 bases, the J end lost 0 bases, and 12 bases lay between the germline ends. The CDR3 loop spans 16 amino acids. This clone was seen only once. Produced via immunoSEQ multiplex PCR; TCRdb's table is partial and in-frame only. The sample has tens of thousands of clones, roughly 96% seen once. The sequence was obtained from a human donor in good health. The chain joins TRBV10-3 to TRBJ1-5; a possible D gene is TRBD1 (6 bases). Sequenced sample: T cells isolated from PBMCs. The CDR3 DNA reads TGTGCCATCAGTGATGGGGGGGGCCGTAGCAATCAGCCCCAGCATTTT. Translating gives CAISDGGGRSNQPQHF.